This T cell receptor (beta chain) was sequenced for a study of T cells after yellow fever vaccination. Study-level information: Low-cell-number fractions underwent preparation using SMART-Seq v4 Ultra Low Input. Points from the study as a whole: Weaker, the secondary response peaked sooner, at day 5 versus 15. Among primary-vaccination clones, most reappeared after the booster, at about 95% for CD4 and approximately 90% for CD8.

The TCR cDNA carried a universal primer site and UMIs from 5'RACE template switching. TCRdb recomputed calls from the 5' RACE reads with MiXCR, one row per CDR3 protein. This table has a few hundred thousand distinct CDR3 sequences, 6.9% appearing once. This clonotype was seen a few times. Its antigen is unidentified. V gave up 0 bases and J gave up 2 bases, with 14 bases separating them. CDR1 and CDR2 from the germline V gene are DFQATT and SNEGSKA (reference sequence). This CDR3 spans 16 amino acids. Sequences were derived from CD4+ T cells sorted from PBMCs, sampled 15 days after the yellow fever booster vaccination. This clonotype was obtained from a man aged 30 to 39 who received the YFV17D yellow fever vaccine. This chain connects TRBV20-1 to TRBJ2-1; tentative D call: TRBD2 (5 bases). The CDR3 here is CSARDPSRGPYNEQFF. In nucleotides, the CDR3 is TGCAGTGCTAGAGATCCCAGCCGCGGGCCCTACAATGAGCAGTTCTTC.